The 10 T cell receptor beta chains below come from one sample, sequenced in a study of T cells expressing NK-cell markers. After re-calling the 5' RACE reads, TCRdb lists one entry per CDR3 protein, DNA absent. The sample totals about 190,000 distinct CDR3 sequences; its top ten clones hold 20% to 25%. The source material was blood T cells: a sorted CD56 or NKG2C T cell subset, CD4+ or CD8+ T cells, or bulk PBMC T cells (not recorded which). All receptors derive from a man aged 18 to 69 in good health.

The gene calls are TRBV10-3 and TRBJ1-1; with no DNA, the TCRdb D assignment of TRBD1 cannot be verified. CDR3 length: 15 residues. From germline, CDR1 is ENHRY and CDR2 SYGVKD. CDR3 sequence: CAISESGDRNTEAFF.

The chain has TRBV28 and TRBJ1-2. The CDR3 spans 15 residues. Germline CDR1 is MDHEN and CDR2 is SYDVKM. The CDR3 protein is CASRKDGSSNYGYTF.

J is TRBJ2-1 and V is TRBV3-1; no DNA is available, so the TRBD2 call from TCRdb remains unchecked. Germline V gives CDR1 LGHDT, CDR2 YNNKEL (reference sequence). CDR3 length: 16 amino acids. CDR3 residues: CASSPPKAGGPNEQFF.

The chain links TRBV7-9 to TRBJ2-2; TCRdb proposes TRBD2, but this gene call is untestable without DNA. Germline assignment: CDR1 SEHNR and CDR2 FQNEAQ (reference sequence). This CDR3 is built from 15 residues. The CDR3 reads CASRPAEGNTGELFF.

This rearrangement joins TRBV7-2 to TRBJ1-2; TCRdb lists TRBD1, though no DNA is available to test this call. This CDR3 comprises 15 residues. The germline CDR1 and CDR2 sequences are SGHTA and FQGNSA. The chain's CDR3 is CASSSDRMLNYGYTF.

V and J are TRBV5-6 and TRBJ1-5; the TCRdb D gene call, TRBD1, has no DNA to confirm it. This CDR3 comprises 12 residues. CDR1 is SGHDT and CDR2 is YYEEEE in the germline V gene. The CDR3 loop reads CASSRGDQPQHF. Combining the CDR3 with reference TRBV5-6 and TRBJ1-5 gives the whole variable domain DAGVTQSPTHLIKTRGQQVTLRCSPKSGHDTVSWYQQALGQGPQFIFQYYEEEERQRGNFPDRFSGHQFPNYSSELNVNALLLGDSALYLCASSRGDQPQHFGDGTRLSIL.

The chain has TRBV7-8 and TRBJ2-7; without DNA, the TCRdb call of TRBD1 cannot be checked. Germline values: CDR1 SGHVS, CDR2 FQNEAQ. There are 15 residues in the CDR3. The CDR3 sequence: CASSKTGTGYGEQYF. Full variable domain (outside the CDR3, taken from reference TRBV7-8 and TRBJ2-7): GAGVSQSPRYKVAKRGQDVALRCDPISGHVSLFWYQQALGQGPEFLTYFQNEAQLDKSGLPSDRFFAERPEGSVSTLKIQRTQQEDSAVYLCASSKTGTGYGEQYFGPGTRLTVT.

The genes are TRBV5-1 and TRBJ2-1. The CDR3 loop spans 15 amino acids. The germline V gene has CDR1 SGHRS and CDR2 YFSETQ. The CDR3 region is CASSLRAGLRDEQFF.

The genes are TRBV6-4 and TRBJ2-1; lacking DNA, the TRBD2 call made by TCRdb goes unchecked. Germline values: CDR1 MRHNA, CDR2 SNTAGT. This CDR3 spans 15 amino acids. This CDR3 reads CASSPIGGAFNEQFF.

The chain has TRBV9 and TRBJ2-1; the TCRdb D gene call, TRBD1, has no DNA to confirm it. Germline V gene sequence: CDR1 SGDLS, CDR2 YYNGEE. This CDR3 has 14 residues. CDR3 sequence reads: CASSPLMGGHEQFF. The whole variable domain, remainder taken from reference TRBV9 and TRBJ2-1, is DSGVTQTPKHLITATGQRVTLRCSPRSGDLSVYWYQQSLDQGLQFLIQYYNGEERAKGNILERFSAQQFPDLHSELNLSSLELGDSALYFCASSPLMGGHEQFFGPGTRLTVL.